These T cell receptor beta chains were read from a single sample in a study of chemoradiotherapy in HPV16-positive cancers. Some clones are missing from TCRdb's copy, which holds only in-frame ones; the method was immunoSEQ multiplex PCR. The sample contains 8,000 to 9,000 clones, less than 80% of which appear only once. Sample collection was performed from a patient who underwent chemoradiotherapy. The origin of the receptors is a human donor with HPV-associated anogenital cancer. CDR3s include the opening cysteine and the closing phenylalanine or tryptophan. The D gene is left open where the match is weak.

TRBV5-6	TRBD1	TRBJ2-5	TGTGCCAGCAGCCGCAAGGGACAGGGAGTGAGGGAGACCCAGTACTTC	CASSRKGQGVRETQYF
TRBV6-4	-	TRBJ1-2	TGTGCCAGCAGTGACGGGCAGGGGAGCGGCTACACCTTC	CASSDGQGSGYTF
TRBV30	-	TRBJ2-1	TGTGCTGCCCTGGGGGGCAAATCCTACAATGAGCAGTTCTTC	CAALGGKSYNEQFF
TRBV11-2	-	TRBJ1-6	TGTGCCAGCAGCTCTGGAAGGCAGGGCACCCTCCACTTT	CASSSGRQGTLHF